This TCR beta chain is from a study of blood T cells in healthy people across ages. Study observations and caveats: In older individuals, TCR beta diversity per million T cells was lower, falling roughly linearly with age. A strong correlation was found between TCR beta diversity and the percentage of naive T cells.

The CDR3 covers 12 residues. CDR1 SEHNR and CDR2 FQNEAQ come from the germline V gene (reference sequence). V shed 11 bases and J shed 12 bases, with 20 bases lying between them. As for this clonotype: Its specificity is unknown.

PCR was performed a second time for about 6 to 12 cycles using a sample-barcoded 5' primer and a J-beta primer mix. Each cDNA molecule was tagged by a template-switch adaptor that had 12 random nucleotides. A minimum of 2.5 million CDR3-containing paired-end reads was obtained for each sample. TCRdb re-called the 5' RACE reads with MiXCR, one entry per CDR3 protein. The data hold about a million distinct CDR3 sequences, with roughly 51% observed a single time. The TCR comes from an older woman in good health. The sample taken for sequencing was blood. The chain couples TRBV7-9 to TRBJ2-1; unclear D gene. CDR3 residues: CAVEAATLRQFF. DNA for the CDR3: TGTGCCGTCGAGGCGGCCACCTTACGGCAGTTCTTC.